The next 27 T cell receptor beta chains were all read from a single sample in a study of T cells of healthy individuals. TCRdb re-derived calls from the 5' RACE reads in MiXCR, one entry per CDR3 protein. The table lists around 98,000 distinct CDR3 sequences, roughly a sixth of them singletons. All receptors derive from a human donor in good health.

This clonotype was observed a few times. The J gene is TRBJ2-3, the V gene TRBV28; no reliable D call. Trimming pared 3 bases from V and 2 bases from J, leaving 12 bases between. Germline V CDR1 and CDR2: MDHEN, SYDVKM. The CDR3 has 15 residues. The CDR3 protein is CASSFPSASTDTQYF. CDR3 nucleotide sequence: TGTGCCAGCAGTTTCCCCAGCGCCTCCACAGATACGCAGTATTTT.

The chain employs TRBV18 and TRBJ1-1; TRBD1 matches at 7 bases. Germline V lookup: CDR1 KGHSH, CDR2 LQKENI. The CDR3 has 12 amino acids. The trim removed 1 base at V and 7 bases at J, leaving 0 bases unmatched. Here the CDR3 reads CASSPRTGEAFF. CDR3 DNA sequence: TGTGCCAGCTCACCACGGACAGGTGAAGCTTTCTTT.

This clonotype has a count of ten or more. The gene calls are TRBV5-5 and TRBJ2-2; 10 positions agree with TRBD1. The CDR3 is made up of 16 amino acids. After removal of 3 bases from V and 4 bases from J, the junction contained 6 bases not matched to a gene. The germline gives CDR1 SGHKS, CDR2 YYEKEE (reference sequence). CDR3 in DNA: TGTGCCAGCAGCTGGGGACAGGGGTCCGCCACCGGGGAGCTGTTTTTT. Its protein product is CASSWGQGSATGELFF.

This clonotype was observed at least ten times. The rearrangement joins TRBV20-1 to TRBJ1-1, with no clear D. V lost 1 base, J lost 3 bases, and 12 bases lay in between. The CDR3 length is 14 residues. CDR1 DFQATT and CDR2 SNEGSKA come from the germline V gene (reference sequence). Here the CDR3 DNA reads TGCAGTGCTAGAGCGGCGTTGAAGGACACTGAAGCTTTCTTT. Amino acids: CSARAALKDTEAFF.

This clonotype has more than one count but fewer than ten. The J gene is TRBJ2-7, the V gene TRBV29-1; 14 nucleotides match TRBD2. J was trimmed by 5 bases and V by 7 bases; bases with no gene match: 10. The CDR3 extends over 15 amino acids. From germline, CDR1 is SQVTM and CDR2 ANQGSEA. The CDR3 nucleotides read TGCAGCGGGGGGGGGACTAGCGGGAGTATGAACGAGCAGTACTTC. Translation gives CSGGGTSGSMNEQYF.

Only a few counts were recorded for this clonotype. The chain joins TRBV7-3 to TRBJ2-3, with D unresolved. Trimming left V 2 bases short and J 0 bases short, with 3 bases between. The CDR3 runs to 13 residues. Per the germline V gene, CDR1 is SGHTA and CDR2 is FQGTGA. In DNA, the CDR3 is TGTGCCAGCAGCTTACACAGCACAGATACGCAGTATTTT. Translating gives CASSLHSTDTQYF.

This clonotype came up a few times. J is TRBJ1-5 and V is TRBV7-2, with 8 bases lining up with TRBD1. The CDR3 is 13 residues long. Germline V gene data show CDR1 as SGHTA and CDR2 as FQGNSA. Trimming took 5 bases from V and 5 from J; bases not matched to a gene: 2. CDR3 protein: CASSLDRDQPQHF. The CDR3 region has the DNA TGTGCCAGCAGCCTGGACAGGGATCAGCCCCAGCATTTT.

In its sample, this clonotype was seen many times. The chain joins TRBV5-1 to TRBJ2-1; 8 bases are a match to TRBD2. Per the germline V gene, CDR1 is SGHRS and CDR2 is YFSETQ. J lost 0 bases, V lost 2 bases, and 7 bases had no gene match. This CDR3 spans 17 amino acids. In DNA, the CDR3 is TGCGCCAGCAGCTTTCAGCCCGGGACTAGCTCCTACAATGAGCAGTTCTTC. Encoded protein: CASSFQPGTSSYNEQFF.

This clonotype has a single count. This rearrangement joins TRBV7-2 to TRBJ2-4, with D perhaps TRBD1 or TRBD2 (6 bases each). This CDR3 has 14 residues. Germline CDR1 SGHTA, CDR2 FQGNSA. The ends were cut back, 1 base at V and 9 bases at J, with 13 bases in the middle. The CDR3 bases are TGTGCCAGCAGCTTAGGGTTTGGGGGGCTCATTCAGTACTTC. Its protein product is CASSLGFGGLIQYF.

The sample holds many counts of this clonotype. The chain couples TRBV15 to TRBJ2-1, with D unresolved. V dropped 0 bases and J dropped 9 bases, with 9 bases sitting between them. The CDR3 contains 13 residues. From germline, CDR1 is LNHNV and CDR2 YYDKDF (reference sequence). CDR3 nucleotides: TGTGCCACCAGCAGAGATGAGTTGGGTGAGCAGTTCTTC. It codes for CATSRDELGEQFF.

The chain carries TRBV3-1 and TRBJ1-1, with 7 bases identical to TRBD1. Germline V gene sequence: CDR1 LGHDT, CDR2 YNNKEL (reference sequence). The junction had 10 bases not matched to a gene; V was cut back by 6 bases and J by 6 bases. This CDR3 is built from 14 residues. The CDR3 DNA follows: TGTGCCAGCAGGGCGTCGACAGGGATCCCTGAAGCTTTCTTT. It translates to CASRASTGIPEAFF.

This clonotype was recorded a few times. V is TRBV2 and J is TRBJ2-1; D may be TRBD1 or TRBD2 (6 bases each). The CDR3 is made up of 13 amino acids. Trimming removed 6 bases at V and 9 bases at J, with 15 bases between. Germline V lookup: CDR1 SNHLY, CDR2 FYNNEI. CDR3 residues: CASSGMGGSEQFF. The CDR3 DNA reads TGTGCCAGCAGCGGGATGGGGGGCAGTGAGCAGTTCTTC.

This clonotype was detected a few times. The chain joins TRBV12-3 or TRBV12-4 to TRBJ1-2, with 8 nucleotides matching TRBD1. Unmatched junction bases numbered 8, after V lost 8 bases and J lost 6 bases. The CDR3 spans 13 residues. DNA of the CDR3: TGTGCCAGCTACGGACAGGGCTTTGATGGCTACACCTTC. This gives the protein CASYGQGFDGYTF.

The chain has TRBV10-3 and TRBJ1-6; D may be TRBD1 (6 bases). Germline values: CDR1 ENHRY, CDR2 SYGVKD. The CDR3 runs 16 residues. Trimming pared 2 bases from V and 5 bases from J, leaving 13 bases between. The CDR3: CAISEPQGLDNSPLHF. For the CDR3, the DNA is TGTGCCATCAGTGAGCCACAGGGACTCGATAATTCACCCCTCCACTTT.

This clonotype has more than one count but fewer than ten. For the CDR3, the DNA is TGCAGTGCTGACGGGGGTACCACAGATACGCAGTATTTT. The encoded protein is CSADGGTTDTQYF. The rearrangement joins TRBV20-1 to TRBJ2-3; D perhaps matches TRBD2 (6 bases). Trimming took off 5 bases at V and 2 bases at J, with 11 bases between the two ends. This CDR3 is built from 13 residues. The V gene's germline CDR1 is DFQATT and CDR2 SNEGSKA (reference sequence).

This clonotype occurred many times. Here the CDR3 DNA reads TGTGCCTGGAGTAGGGGGCAGGGCGGAAAACTGTTTTTT. Translated, it gives CAWSRGQGGKLFF. The V gene is TRBV30, the J gene TRBJ1-4, with 7 bases identical to TRBD1. Germline loops: CDR1 GTSNPN, CDR2 SVGIG (reference sequence). This CDR3 comprises 13 residues. V lost 2 bases, J lost 10 bases, and 7 bases stayed unmatched. The whole variable domain, filled in from reference TRBV30 and TRBJ1-4, reads SQTIHQWPATLVQPVGSPLSLECTVEGTSNPNLYWYRQAAGRGLQLLFYSVGIGQISSEVPQNLSASRPQDRQFILSSKKLLLSDSGFYLCAWSRGQGGKLFFGSGTQLSVL.

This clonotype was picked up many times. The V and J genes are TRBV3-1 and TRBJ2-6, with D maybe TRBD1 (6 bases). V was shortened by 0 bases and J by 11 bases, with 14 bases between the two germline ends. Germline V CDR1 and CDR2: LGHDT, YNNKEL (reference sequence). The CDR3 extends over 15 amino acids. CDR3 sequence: CASSQEFGQGYVLTF. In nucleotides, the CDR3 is TGTGCCAGCAGCCAAGAATTTGGGCAGGGGTACGTCCTGACTTTC.

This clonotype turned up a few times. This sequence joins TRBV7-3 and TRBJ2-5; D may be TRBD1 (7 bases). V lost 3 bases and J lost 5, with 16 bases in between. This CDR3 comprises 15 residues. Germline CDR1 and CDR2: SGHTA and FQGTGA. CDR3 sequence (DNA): TGTGCCAGCAGCTTTTCAGGGGGGTTCGGGGAGACCCAGTACTTC. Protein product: CASSFSGGFGETQYF.

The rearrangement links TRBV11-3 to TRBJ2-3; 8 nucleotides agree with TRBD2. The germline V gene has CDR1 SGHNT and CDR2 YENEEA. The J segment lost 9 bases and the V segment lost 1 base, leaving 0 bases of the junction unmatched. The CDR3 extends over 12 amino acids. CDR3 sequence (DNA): TGTGCCAGCAGCTTAGCGGGGGGGACGCAGTATTTT. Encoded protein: CASSLAGGTQYF.

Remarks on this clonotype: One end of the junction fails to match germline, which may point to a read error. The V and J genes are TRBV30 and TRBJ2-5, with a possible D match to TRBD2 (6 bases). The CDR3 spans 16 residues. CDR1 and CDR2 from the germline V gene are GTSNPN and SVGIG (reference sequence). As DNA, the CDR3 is TGTACCTGGAGTGCACTCGATCGGGAGTCAGGAGAGACCCAGTACTTC. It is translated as CTWSALDRESGETQYF.

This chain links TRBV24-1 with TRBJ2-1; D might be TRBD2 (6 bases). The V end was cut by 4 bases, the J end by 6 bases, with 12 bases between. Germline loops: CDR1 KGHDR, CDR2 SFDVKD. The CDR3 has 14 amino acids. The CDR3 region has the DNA TGTGCCACCAGTGAGCCGGGGGAGGCCAATGAGCAGTTCTTC. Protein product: CATSEPGEANEQFF.

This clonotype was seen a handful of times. The CDR3 loop reads CASRRDPTDTQYF. The CDR3 nucleotides read TGTGCCAGCCGGCGGGACCCCACAGATACGCAGTATTTT. The chain combines TRBV7-3 with TRBJ2-3, with a possible D match to TRBD2 (6 bases). Per the germline V gene, CDR1 is SGHTA and CDR2 is FQGTGA. Trimming cost V 8 bases and J 2 bases, with 11 bases left between them. This CDR3 is 13 amino acids long.

CDR3 bases: TGTGCCAGCATGGACAGGGATTACCAAGAGACCCAGTACTTC. Amino acid sequence: CASMDRDYQETQYF. The V gene is TRBV27, the J gene TRBJ2-5, with 8 bases lining up with TRBD1. Losses at the gene ends were 7 bases for V and 0 bases for J; bases not matched to a gene: 4. The CDR3 extends over 14 amino acids. CDR1 and CDR2 from the germline V gene are MNHEY and SMNVEV (reference sequence).

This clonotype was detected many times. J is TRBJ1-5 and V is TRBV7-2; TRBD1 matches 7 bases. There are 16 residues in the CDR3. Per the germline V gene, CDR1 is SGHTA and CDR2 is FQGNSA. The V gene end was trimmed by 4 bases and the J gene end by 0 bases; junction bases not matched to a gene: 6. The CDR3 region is CASSWGQNHSNQPQHF. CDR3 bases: TGTGCCAGCAGCTGGGGACAGAACCATAGCAATCAGCCCCAGCATTTT.

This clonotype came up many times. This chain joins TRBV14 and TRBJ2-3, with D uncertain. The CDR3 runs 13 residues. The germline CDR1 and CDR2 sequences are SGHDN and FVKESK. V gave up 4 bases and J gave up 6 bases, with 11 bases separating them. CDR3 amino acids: CASSRSLEDTQYF. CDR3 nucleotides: TGTGCCAGCAGCCGTTCCTTGGAGGATACGCAGTATTTT.

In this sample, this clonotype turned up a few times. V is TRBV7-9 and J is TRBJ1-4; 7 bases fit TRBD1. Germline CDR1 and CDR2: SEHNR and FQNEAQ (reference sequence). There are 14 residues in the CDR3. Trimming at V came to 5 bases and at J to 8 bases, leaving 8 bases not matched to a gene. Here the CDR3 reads CASSPGQMEEKLFF. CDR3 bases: TGTGCCAGCAGCCCGGGACAGATGGAGGAAAAACTGTTTTTT.

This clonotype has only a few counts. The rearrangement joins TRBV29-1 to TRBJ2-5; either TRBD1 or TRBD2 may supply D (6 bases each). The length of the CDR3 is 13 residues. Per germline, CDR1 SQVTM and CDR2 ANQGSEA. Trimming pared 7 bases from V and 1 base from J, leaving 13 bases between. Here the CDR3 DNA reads TGCAGCGCGGCCGGGGGCCTCCAAGAGACCCAGTACTTC. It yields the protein CSAAGGLQETQYF.